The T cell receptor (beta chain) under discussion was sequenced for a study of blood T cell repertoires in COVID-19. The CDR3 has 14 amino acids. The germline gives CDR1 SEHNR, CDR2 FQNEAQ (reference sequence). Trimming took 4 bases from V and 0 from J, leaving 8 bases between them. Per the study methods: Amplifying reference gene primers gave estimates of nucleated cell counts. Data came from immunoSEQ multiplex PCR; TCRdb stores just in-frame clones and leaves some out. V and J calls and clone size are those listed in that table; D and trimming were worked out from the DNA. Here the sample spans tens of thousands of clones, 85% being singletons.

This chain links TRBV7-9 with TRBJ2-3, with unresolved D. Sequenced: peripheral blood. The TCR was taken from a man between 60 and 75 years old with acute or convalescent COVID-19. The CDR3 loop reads CASSYGGSTDTQYF. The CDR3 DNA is TGTGCCAGCAGCTATGGCGGTAGCACAGATACGCAGTATTTT.